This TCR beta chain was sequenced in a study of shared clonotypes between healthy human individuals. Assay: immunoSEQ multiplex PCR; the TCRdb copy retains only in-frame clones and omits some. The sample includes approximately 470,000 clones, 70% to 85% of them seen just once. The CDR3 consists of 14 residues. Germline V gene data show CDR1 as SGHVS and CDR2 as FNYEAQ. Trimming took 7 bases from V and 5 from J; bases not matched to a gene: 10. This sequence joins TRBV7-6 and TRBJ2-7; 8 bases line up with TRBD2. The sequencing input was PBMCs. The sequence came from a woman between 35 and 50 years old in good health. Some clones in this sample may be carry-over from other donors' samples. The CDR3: CASTTGGSSNEQYF. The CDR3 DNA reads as TGTGCCAGCACCACGGGAGGGAGTTCCAACGAGCAGTACTTC.